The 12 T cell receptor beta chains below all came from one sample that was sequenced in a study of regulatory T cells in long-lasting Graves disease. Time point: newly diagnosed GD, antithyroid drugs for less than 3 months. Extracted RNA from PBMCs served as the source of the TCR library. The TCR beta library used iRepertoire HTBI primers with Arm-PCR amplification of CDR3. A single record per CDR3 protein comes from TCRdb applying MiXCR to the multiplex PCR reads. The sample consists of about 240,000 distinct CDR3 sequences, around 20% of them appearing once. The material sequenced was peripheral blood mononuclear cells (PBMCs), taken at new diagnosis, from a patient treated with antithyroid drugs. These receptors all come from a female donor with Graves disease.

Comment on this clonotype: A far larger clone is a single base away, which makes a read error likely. The CDR3 protein is CANSPPHGVAGVETQYF. Here the CDR3 DNA reads TGTGCCAACAGCCCCCCCCATGGGGTAGCGGGAGTTGAGACCCAGTACTTC. The chain carries TRBV12-3 or TRBV12-4 and TRBJ2-5; 9 bases fit TRBD2. The CDR3 length is 17 residues. J lost 5 bases, V lost 10 bases, and 20 bases had no gene match.

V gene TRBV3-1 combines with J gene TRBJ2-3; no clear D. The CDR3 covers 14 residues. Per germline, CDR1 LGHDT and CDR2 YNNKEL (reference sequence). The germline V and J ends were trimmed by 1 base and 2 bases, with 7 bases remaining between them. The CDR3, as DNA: TGTGCCAGCAGCCAAGTCGACTTCACAGATACGCAGTATTTT. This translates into CASSQVDFTDTQYF.

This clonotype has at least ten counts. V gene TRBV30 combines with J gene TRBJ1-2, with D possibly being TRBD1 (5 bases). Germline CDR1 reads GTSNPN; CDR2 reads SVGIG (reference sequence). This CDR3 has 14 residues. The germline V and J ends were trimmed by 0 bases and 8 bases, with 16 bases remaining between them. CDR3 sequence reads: CAWSVYGALRGYTF. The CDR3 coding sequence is TGTGCCTGGAGTGTATATGGGGCATTGAGAGGCTACACCTTC.

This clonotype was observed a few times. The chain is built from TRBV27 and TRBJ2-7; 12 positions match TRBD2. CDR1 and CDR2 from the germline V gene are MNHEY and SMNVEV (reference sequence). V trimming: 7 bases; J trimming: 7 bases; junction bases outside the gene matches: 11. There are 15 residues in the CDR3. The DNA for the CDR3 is TGTGCCAGCATCGAACGACTAGCGGGAGTTAGTGAGCAGTACTTC. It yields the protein CASIERLAGVSEQYF.

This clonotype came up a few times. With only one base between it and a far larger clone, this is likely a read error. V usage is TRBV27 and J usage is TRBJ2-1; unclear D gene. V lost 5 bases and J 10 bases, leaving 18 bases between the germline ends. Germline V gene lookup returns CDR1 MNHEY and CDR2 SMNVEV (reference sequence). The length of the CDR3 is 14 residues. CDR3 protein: CASSRAASSYEQFF. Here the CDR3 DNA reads TGTGCCAGCAGTAGGGCGGCCAGCTCCTACGAGCAGTTCTTC.

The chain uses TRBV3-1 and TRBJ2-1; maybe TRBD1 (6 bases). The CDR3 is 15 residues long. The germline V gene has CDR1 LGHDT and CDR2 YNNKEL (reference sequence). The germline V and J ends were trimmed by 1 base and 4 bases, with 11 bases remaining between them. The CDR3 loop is CASSQAAGAYNEQFF. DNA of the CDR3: TGTGCCAGCAGCCAAGCAGCAGGGGCTTACAATGAGCAGTTCTTC.

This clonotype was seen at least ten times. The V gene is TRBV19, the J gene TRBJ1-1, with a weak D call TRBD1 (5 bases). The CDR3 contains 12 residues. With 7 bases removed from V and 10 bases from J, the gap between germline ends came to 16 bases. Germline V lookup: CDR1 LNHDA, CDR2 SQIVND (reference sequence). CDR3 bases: TGTGCCAGTACCCGTGGGGCACTGGGAGCTTTCTTT. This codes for CASTRGALGAFF. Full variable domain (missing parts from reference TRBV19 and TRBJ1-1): DGGITQSPKYLFRKEGQNVTLSCEQNLNHDAMYWYRQDPGQGLRLIYYSQIVNDFQKGDIAEGYSVSREKKESFPLTVTSAQKNPTAFYLCASTRGALGAFFGQGTRLTVV.

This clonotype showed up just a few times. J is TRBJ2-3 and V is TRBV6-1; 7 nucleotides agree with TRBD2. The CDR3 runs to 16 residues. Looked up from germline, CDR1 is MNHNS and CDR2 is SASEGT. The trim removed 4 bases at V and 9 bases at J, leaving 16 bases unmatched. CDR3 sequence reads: CASSVVWAGVLGTQYF. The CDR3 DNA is TGTGCCAGCAGTGTAGTTTGGGCGGGAGTACTCGGGACGCAGTATTTT.

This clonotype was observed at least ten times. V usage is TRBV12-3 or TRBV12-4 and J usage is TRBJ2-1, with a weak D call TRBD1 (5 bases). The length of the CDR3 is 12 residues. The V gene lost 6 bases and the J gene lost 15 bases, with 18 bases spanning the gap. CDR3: CASSPPQGFLFF. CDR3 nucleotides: TGTGCCAGCAGCCCCCCTCAGGGATTTCTGTTCTTC.

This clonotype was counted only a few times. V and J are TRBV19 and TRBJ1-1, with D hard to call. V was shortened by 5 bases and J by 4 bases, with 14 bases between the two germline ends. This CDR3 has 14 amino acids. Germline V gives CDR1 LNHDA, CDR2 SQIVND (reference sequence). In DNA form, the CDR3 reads TGTGCCAGTAGTTTGCGCGAGGTGAGCACTGAAGCTTTCTTT. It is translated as CASSLREVSTEAFF.

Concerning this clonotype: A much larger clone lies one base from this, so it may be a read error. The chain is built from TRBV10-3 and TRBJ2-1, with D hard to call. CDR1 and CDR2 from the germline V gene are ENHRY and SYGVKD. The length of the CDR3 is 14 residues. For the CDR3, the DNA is TGTACCATCAGTCGTCAGGATAGCAGGAATGAGCAGTTCTTC. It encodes CTISRQDSRNEQFF.

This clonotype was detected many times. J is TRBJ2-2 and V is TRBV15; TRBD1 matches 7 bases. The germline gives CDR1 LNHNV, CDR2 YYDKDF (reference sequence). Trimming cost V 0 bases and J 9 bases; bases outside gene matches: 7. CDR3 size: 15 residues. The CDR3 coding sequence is TGTGCCACCAGCAGAGATACAGGGGTCCCCAGGGAGCTGTTTTTT. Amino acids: CATSRDTGVPRELFF.